This T cell receptor (beta chain) comes out of a study of beta chain features in type 1 diabetes. Purities in excess of 95% were seen in all sorted populations. There are 13 residues in the CDR3. Trimming cost V 5 bases and J 6 bases, with 11 bases left between them. Germline lookup yields CDR1 SGHAT and CDR2 FQNNGV. Since all of the isolated RNA was reverse transcribed, expressed TCRB transcripts were what got sequenced. Roughly 3.7 million reads, on average, came from each naive, central memory and regulatory T cell sample. Some clones are missing from TCRdb's copy, which holds only in-frame ones; the method was immunoSEQ multiplex PCR. The repertoire holds around 160,000 clones, with roughly 50% as singletons.

The source is a man aged 18 to 30 in good health. This sequence joins TRBV11-2 and TRBJ1-5; D unresolved. Sequencing used Tregs from blood. CDR3 region: CASSPSGTQPQHF. The CDR3, as DNA: TGTGCCAGCAGCCCCTCGGGTACTCAGCCCCAGCATTTT. The full variable domain, completed using reference TRBV11-2 and TRBJ1-5, is EAGVAQSPRYKIIEKRQSVAFWCNPISGHATLYWYQQILGQGPKLLIQFQNNGVVDDSQLPKDRFSAERLKGVDSTLKIQPAKLEDSAVYLCASSPSGTQPQHFGDGTRLSIL.